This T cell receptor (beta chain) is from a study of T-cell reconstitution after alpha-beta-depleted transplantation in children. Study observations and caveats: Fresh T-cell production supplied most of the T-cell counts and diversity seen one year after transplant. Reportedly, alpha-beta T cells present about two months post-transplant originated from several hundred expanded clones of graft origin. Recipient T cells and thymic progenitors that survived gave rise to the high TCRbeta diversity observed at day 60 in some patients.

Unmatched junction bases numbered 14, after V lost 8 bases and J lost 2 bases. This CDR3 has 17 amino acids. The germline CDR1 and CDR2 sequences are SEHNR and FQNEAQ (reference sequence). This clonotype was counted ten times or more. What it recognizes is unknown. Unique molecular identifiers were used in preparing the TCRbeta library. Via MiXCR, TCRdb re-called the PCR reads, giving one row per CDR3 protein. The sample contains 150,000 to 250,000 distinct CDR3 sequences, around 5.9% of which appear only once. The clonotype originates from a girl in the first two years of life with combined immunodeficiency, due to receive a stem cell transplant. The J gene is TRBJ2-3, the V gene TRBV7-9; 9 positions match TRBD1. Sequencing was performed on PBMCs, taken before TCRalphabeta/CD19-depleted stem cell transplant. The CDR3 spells CASGGDREISPTDTQYF. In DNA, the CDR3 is TGTGCCAGCGGGGGGGACAGGGAAATTTCTCCCACAGATACGCAGTATTTT.